This T cell receptor beta chain was captured in a study of T-cell reconstitution after alpha-beta-depleted transplantation in children. This clonotype was recorded many times. Unique molecular identifiers featured in how the TCRbeta library was prepared. TCRdb processed the PCR reads anew with MiXCR; each CDR3 protein has one entry. The sample shows just under 550,000 distinct CDR3 sequences, about 17% of them seen only once. The sample here was PBMCs from the stem cell graft donor, taken from the stem cell graft. This clonotype was obtained from a human donor who donated a stem cell graft to a child with acute lymphoblastic leukemia.

In DNA form, the CDR3 reads TGCGCCAGCCAAGACGGGTACCAAGAGACCCAGTACTTC. Translated: CASQDGYQETQYF. The V call is TRBV5-1, the J call TRBJ2-5; D remains ambiguous. The CDR3 totals 13 residues. Germline CDR1 and CDR2: SGHRS and YFSETQ. V lost 7 bases to trimming and J lost 0 bases, with 10 bases between them.